This T cell receptor beta chain was recovered during a study of CXCR3-negative and CXCR3-positive naive CD8 T cells. Study-level points and caveats: The study found more hydrophobic TRB CDR3s in CXCR3-positive naive cells than in CXCR3-negative naive cells.

UMI-tagged TRB cDNA libraries were built via 5' RACE. Following a re-call of the 5' RACE reads, TCRdb has one entry per CDR3 protein and lacks DNA. This sample contains 2,500 to 3,000 distinct CDR3 sequences. In terms of frequency, this clonotype is medium-sized. The antigen is not known. Per the germline V gene, CDR1 is SQVTM and CDR2 is ANQGSEA. The CDR3 is 15 residues long. Sequencing used naive CXCR3+ CD8+ T cells from blood. As for subset: CD45RO-CCR7+CD27+CD95- naive CD8+ T cells expressing CXCR3 (TNR3+). The J gene is TRBJ2-1, the V gene TRBV29-1; as DNA is missing, the TRBD2 call by TCRdb cannot be tested. The receptor was isolated from a human donor in good health. Some clones in this sample may be carry-over from other donors' samples. The CDR3 sequence: CSVPDPIAGGNEQFF.